This T cell receptor beta chain is from a study of cytotoxic CD8 clonotypes in ibrutinib-treated CLL. Study background: The subjects consisted of about 10 relapsed/refractory and 15 treatment-naive individuals, with some 17 IGHV unmutated. Outcomes included 24 partial and 2 complete responses; after median roughly 65 months, roughly 14 stayed remitted and some 12 progressed. The response samples were taken once patients had been treated for a median of approximately 13 months, range 6 to 36. General study findings and limits: Patients showed higher baseline clonality than age-matched healthy donors, and it tracked circulating CD8+ T-cell counts.

This CDR3 has 14 residues. Trimming cost V 3 bases and J 6 bases; bases outside gene matches: 5. The V gene's germline CDR1 is MNHEY and CDR2 SVGAGI. Measured with immunoSEQ multiplex PCR; TCRdb has only the in-frame clones, and not every one. The table has hundreds of thousands of clones, around three quarters seen once. Notes on this clone: The antigen is unknown.

This TCR was recovered from a human donor with chronic lymphocytic leukemia. Here the sequenced sample was PBMCs, taken after 24 months of ibrutinib treatment. This sequence joins TRBV6-5 and TRBJ2-1; 7 bases line up with TRBD1. In nucleotides, the CDR3 is TGTGCCAGCAGTTATTGGACAGGTAGCAATGAGCAGTTCTTC. As protein: CASSYWTGSNEQFF.